The clone carrying this T cell receptor beta chain was detected only once. This record comes from a study of blood T cell repertoires in COVID-19. The wider study: Whether acute or convalescent, the COVID-19 samples came from the United States, Italy and Spain. In each case, the material was cDNA or gDNA derived from T cells, B-cell-depleted T cells, or PBMCs.

Living in 24 US areas, the participants were between 18 and 89 years of age. Cohorts were determined from participant-reported clinical history. CDR1 is SGHAT and CDR2 is FQNNGV in the germline V gene. Trimming took off 2 bases at V and 5 bases at J, with 11 bases between the two ends. This CDR3 contains 14 residues. The protocol was immunoSEQ multiplex PCR, while the TCRdb copy is restricted to in-frame clones and leaves out a portion. The sample includes 140,000 to 150,000 clones, around 85% seen only once; the top ten take 6.2%. The chain employs TRBV11-2 and TRBJ2-3, with a weak D call TRBD1 (5 bases). The sequence was obtained from a woman aged 40 to 50 who had recovered from COVID-19. Sequenced material: PBMCs or T cells enriched from blood (not recorded which). The CDR3 DNA follows: TGTGCCAGCAGCTTACCTCAGGGTGGAGATACGCAGTATTTT. Translating it yields CASSLPQGGDTQYF.